This T cell receptor beta chain was observed in a study of memory CD4+ T cells and cytomegalovirus serostatus. Looking at the study overall: Donors were healthy Belgian adults, fewer than ten CMV seropositive and under 30 seronegative.

The sort gate was single viable CD3+CD4+CD8-CD45RO+ cells for memory CD4+ T cells. Serostatus was set by detecting CMV pp150, pp28, p38, p52 IgG. Repertoires were generated with immunoSEQ multiplex PCR, while TCRdb's copy carries only in-frame clones and drops some. The sample carries more than 55,000 clones, approximately 78% recorded once. The CDR3 contains 14 residues. CDR1 is MDHEN, CDR2 SYDVKM, per germline. V lost 6 bases, J lost 3 bases, and 7 bases stayed unmatched. The origin of this receptor is an adult in good health and CMV-seronegative. The chain joins TRBV28 to TRBJ1-2, with TRBD1 matching over 7 bases. The sample comprised memory CD4+ T cells from blood. For the CDR3, the DNA is TGTGCCAGCAGATCCGGGACAGCCTACTATGGCTACACCTTC. This gives the protein CASRSGTAYYGYTF.